The 20 T cell receptor beta chains below were found in one sample sequenced in a study of OX40 agonist ivuxolimab in advanced cancers. Sequencing used immunoSEQ multiplex PCR; TCRdb keeps in-frame clones, though not all of them. This repertoire shows tens of thousands of clones, about 91% found once; its top ten account for 2.8%. Sequencing used CD4+ or CD8+ T cells sorted from blood, obtained in a trial of the OX40 agonist ivuxolimab. These receptors originate from an adult with an advanced solid tumor such as melanoma, head and neck, liver or kidney cancer.

The chain couples TRBV15 to TRBJ1-2; no reliable D call. The ends were cut back, 1 base at V and 4 bases at J, with 4 bases in the middle. The CDR3 has 12 amino acids. Germline V gene sequence: CDR1 LNHNV, CDR2 YYDKDF (reference sequence). This CDR3 reads CATSRGGYGYTF. The DNA of the CDR3 is TGTGCCACCAGCAGAGGCGGCTATGGCTACACCTTC. Complete variable domain (other parts from reference TRBV15 and TRBJ1-2): DAMVIQNPRYQVTQFGKPVTLSCSQTLNHNVMYWYQQKSSQAPKLLFHYYDKDFNNEADTPDNFQSRRPNTSFCFLDIRSPGLGDTAMYLCATSRGGYGYTFGSGTRLTVV.

V usage is TRBV19 and J usage is TRBJ1-5; D might be TRBD1 (5 bases). With 2 bases removed from V and 7 bases from J, the gap between germline ends came to 12 bases. This CDR3 is built from 14 residues. Germline-derived CDR1 and CDR2 are LNHDA and SQIVND (reference sequence). The DNA of the CDR3 is TGTGCCAGTAGTATAACCGGGGAGGGGCAGCCCCAGCATTTT. Translation: CASSITGEGQPQHF. The full variable domain, its missing parts supplied by reference TRBV19 and TRBJ1-5, is DGGITQSPKYLFRKEGQNVTLSCEQNLNHDAMYWYRQDPGQGLRLIYYSQIVNDFQKGDIAEGYSVSREKKESFPLTVTSAQKNPTAFYLCASSITGEGQPQHFGDGTRLSIL.

This clone was detected only a few times. This rearrangement joins TRBV16 to TRBJ1-5, with D unclear. The CDR3 length is 15 residues. V was pared by 0 bases and J by 9 bases, with 15 bases between. The germline V gene has CDR1 KGHSY and CDR2 FQNENV. CDR3 in amino acids: CASSQSMTVRRPQHF. The CDR3 DNA is TGTGCCAGCAGCCAATCGATGACGGTCCGTCGGCCCCAGCATTTT. Full variable domain (rest looked up from reference TRBV16 and TRBJ1-5): GEEVAQTPKHLVRGEGQKAKLYCAPIKGHSYVFWYQQVLKNEFKFLISFQNENVFDETGMPKERFSAKCLPNSPCSLEIQATKLEDSAVYFCASSQSMTVRRPQHFGDGTRLSIL.

V gene TRBV11-2 combines with J gene TRBJ2-7; perhaps TRBD1 as D (5 bases). Germline V CDR1 and CDR2: SGHAT, FQNNGV. This CDR3 region has 14 residues. Trimming removed 4 bases at V and 6 bases at J, with 16 bases between. Written as DNA, the CDR3 is TGTGCCAGCAGCTCCTACTCTTCAGGGTTCGAGCAGTACTTC. Protein sequence: CASSSYSSGFEQYF. Supplemented by reference TRBV11-2 and TRBJ2-7, the full variable domain reads EAGVAQSPRYKIIEKRQSVAFWCNPISGHATLYWYQQILGQGPKLLIQFQNNGVVDDSQLPKDRFSAERLKGVDSTLKIQPAKLEDSAVYLCASSSYSSGFEQYFGPGTRLTVT.

Details on this clone: Mismatch with germline at one junction end may stem from a read error. The chain employs TRBV7-9 and TRBJ1-2, with D tentatively TRBD1 (6 bases). Looked up from germline, CDR1 is SEHNR and CDR2 is FQNEAQ (reference sequence). The CDR3 totals 15 residues. This CDR3 reads CASSSLGGGWTAPRF. The CDR3 coding sequence is TGTGCCAGCAGCTCCTTGGGGGGGGGTTGGACAGCCCCCCGCTTC. Full variable domain (outside the CDR3, taken from reference TRBV7-9 and TRBJ1-2): DTGVSQNPRHKITKRGQNVTFRCDPISEHNRLYWYRQTLGQGPEFLTYFQNEAQLEKSRLLSDRFSAERPKGSFSTLEIQRTEQGDSAMYLCASSSLGGGWTAPRFGSGTRLTVV.

J is TRBJ1-2 and V is TRBV11-2, with a weak D call TRBD1 (6 bases). Germline values: CDR1 SGHAT, CDR2 FQNNGV. The CDR3 consists of 15 residues. With 8 bases removed from V and 4 bases from J, the gap between germline ends came to 20 bases. As DNA, the CDR3 is TGTGCCAGCGCCGGCGAAGCCACAGGGAGCTATGGCTACACCTTC. Protein: CASAGEATGSYGYTF.

The J gene is TRBJ1-4, the V gene TRBV13; no clear D. Per germline, CDR1 PRHDT and CDR2 FYEKMQ (reference sequence). V lost 8 bases and J 0 bases, leaving 16 bases between the germline ends. This CDR3 contains 16 residues. The CDR3 DNA sequence: TGTGCCAGCCTCGAGGCAGGCCTAACAACTAATGAAAAACTGTTTTTT. The encoded protein is CASLEAGLTTNEKLFF.

This sequence joins TRBV28 and TRBJ2-1; TRBD2 matches at 7 bases. Germline CDR1 reads MDHEN; CDR2 reads SYDVKM. The V and J ends lost 7 bases and 8 bases, in that order; junction bases with no gene match: 11. The length of the CDR3 is 14 residues. CDR3: CASMVSGGGDEQFF. The CDR3 bases are TGTGCCAGCATGGTCTCGGGGGGTGGGGATGAGCAGTTCTTC. The entire variable domain, with the rest obtained from reference TRBV28 and TRBJ2-1, is as follows: DVKVTQSSRYLVKRTGEKVFLECVQDMDHENMFWYRQDPGLGLRLIYFSYDVKMKEKGDIPEGYSVSREKKERFSLILESASTNQTSMYLCASMVSGGGDEQFFGPGTRLTVL.

This chain joins TRBV5-1 and TRBJ1-1, with TRBD1 as a possible D gene (5 bases). Trimming stripped 2 bases from V and 3 bases from J, with 11 bases between. Germline CDR1 is SGHRS and CDR2 is YFSETQ. CDR3 length: 14 amino acids. This CDR3 is CASSFQGWDTEAFF. The CDR3 DNA follows: TGCGCCAGCAGCTTTCAGGGTTGGGACACTGAAGCTTTCTTT.

This sequence joins TRBV6-4 and TRBJ1-2; D is unclear. The CDR3 runs to 12 residues. V lost 3 bases and J lost 7, with 9 bases in between. The V gene's germline CDR1 is MRHNA and CDR2 SNTAGT. CDR3 DNA: TGTGCCAGCAGTGATAGGACGTTTGGCTACACCTTC. It encodes CASSDRTFGYTF.

The chain links TRBV19 to TRBJ1-1, with a possible D match to TRBD1 (5 bases). V gave up 5 bases and J gave up 0 bases, with 10 bases separating them. The CDR3 sequence is 14 residues long. The germline V gene has CDR1 LNHDA and CDR2 SQIVND (reference sequence). The CDR3 loop reads CASSRDRLNTEAFF. The CDR3 DNA reads as TGTGCCAGTAGTCGGGACCGCTTGAACACTGAAGCTTTCTTT.

The chain employs TRBV9 and TRBJ1-2; the D gene is possibly TRBD1 (5 bases). With 4 bases removed from V and 2 bases from J, the gap between germline ends came to 15 bases. The CDR3 covers 15 residues. The germline CDR1 and CDR2 sequences are SGDLS and YYNGEE. The DNA of the CDR3 is TGTGCCAGCAGCCGGATGGGACGGTCAAACTATGGCTACACCTTC. Amino acid sequence: CASSRMGRSNYGYTF. The variable domain in full, completed from reference TRBV9 and TRBJ1-2, reads DSGVTQTPKHLITATGQRVTLRCSPRSGDLSVYWYQQSLDQGLQFLIQYYNGEERAKGNILERFSAQQFPDLHSELNLSSLELGDSALYFCASSRMGRSNYGYTFGSGTRLTVV.

The chain has TRBV7-9 and TRBJ2-3; 9 bases agree with TRBD1. The V segment lost 4 bases and the J segment 2 bases; nucleotides outside the gene matches: 13. This CDR3 spans 18 amino acids. Germline values: CDR1 SEHNR, CDR2 FQNEAQ (reference sequence). Here the CDR3 DNA reads TGTGCCAGCAGCTCCTTTTCCGGGACAGGGAGAGACACAGATACGCAGTATTTT. It is translated as CASSSFSGTGRDTDTQYF.

The chain carries TRBV2 and TRBJ2-3, with 9 bases that match TRBD1. J gave up 8 bases and V 4 bases, and 10 bases lay outside the gene matches. Looked up from germline, CDR1 is SNHLY and CDR2 is FYNNEI. The CDR3 extends over 15 amino acids. DNA of the CDR3: TGTGCCAGCAGTGTAGGGACAGGGACGGGAGGTACGCAGTATTTT. It yields the protein CASSVGTGTGGTQYF.

This sequence joins TRBV6-1 and TRBJ1-2, with a possible D match to TRBD1 (6 bases). Germline V gene sequence: CDR1 MNHNS, CDR2 SASEGT. The CDR3 loop spans 14 amino acids. V was clipped by 8 bases and J by 8 bases, with 21 bases between them. CDR3 sequence (DNA): TGTGCCAGCGGGACTCTCTCGGGGGGCACGGGCTACACCTTC. Residues: CASGTLSGGTGYTF.

The V call is TRBV5-1, the J call TRBJ1-2; TRBD1 aligns across 8 bases. The CDR3 runs to 15 residues. Germline V lookup: CDR1 SGHRS, CDR2 YFSETQ. V was clipped by 0 bases and J by 4 bases; unmatched bases: 5. The DNA for the CDR3 is TGCGCCAGCAGCTTGGGAGCAGGGGGCGGCTATGGCTACACCTTC. Amino acid sequence: CASSLGAGGGYGYTF.

The chain has TRBV2 and TRBJ2-5, with D hard to call. Trimming removed 1 base from V and 4 bases from J, with 4 bases in between. Germline CDR1 is SNHLY and CDR2 is FYNNEI. The CDR3 covers 12 residues. CDR3 residues: CASSEDRETQYF. In DNA form, the CDR3 reads TGTGCCAGCAGTGAAGATAGAGAGACCCAGTACTTC.

The rearrangement joins TRBV30 to TRBJ1-2; a weak D match, TRBD1 (5 bases). The CDR3 runs 12 residues. Looked up from germline, CDR1 is GTSNPN and CDR2 is SVGIG (reference sequence). V shed 4 bases and J shed 4 bases, with 10 bases lying between them. The CDR3 spells CAWTAGTYGYTF. The CDR3 nucleotides are TGTGCCTGGACCGCCGGGACCTATGGCTACACCTTC. Together with reference TRBV30 and TRBJ1-2, the CDR3 gives the full variable domain: SQTIHQWPATLVQPVGSPLSLECTVEGTSNPNLYWYRQAAGRGLQLLFYSVGIGQISSEVPQNLSASRPQDRQFILSSKKLLLSDSGFYLCAWTAGTYGYTFGSGTRLTVV.

This sequence joins TRBV5-1 and TRBJ2-3; D could derive from TRBD1 or TRBD2 (5 bases each). This CDR3 comprises 16 residues. Germline V CDR1 and CDR2: SGHRS, YFSETQ. V lost 2 bases and J 6 bases, leaving 19 bases between the germline ends. CDR3 sequence reads: CASSFWGTRTGDTQYF. CDR3 nucleotide sequence: TGCGCCAGCAGCTTTTGGGGGACCCGGACCGGTGATACGCAGTATTTT.

This chain connects TRBV18 to TRBJ1-2, with unresolved D. Germline CDR1 is KGHSH and CDR2 is LQKENI. The germline V and J ends were trimmed by 2 bases and 0 bases, with 7 bases remaining between them. CDR3 size: 14 residues. The CDR3 loop is CASSPGVANYGYTF. CDR3 nucleotides: TGTGCCAGCTCACCAGGGGTAGCTAACTATGGCTACACCTTC.